A single sample is the source of the 11 T cell receptor beta chains below, sequenced in a study of blood T cell repertoires in COVID-19. The protocol was immunoSEQ multiplex PCR, while the TCRdb copy is restricted to in-frame clones and leaves out a portion. The table has roughly 260,000 clones, roughly 80% seen once; the top ten hold 4.7%. Sequencing was performed on peripheral blood. The receptors were gathered from a woman aged 70-85 years with acute or convalescent COVID-19.

The chain has TRBV27 and TRBJ1-5; D is possibly TRBD1 (6 bases). Germline V gene lookup returns CDR1 MNHEY and CDR2 SMNVEV (reference sequence). CDR3 length equals 15 residues. V gave up 0 bases and J gave up 8 bases, with 14 bases separating them. The CDR3 spells CASSLSPQGWEPQHF. CDR3 in DNA: TGTGCCAGCAGTTTATCTCCACAGGGTTGGGAGCCCCAGCATTTT.

The chain uses TRBV3-1 (or the pseudogene TRBV3-2) and TRBJ1-2, with D perhaps matching TRBD1 (6 bases). Per germline, CDR1 LGHDT and CDR2 YNNKEL (reference sequence). The CDR3 runs to 16 residues. Trimming removed 0 bases from V and 0 bases from J, with 11 bases in between. The CDR3 DNA reads TGTGCCAGCAGCCAAGATTGGGGGACATCTAACTATGGCTACACCTTC. Translated: CASSQDWGTSNYGYTF.

CDR3 in amino acids: CASSRTGRTTEAFF. CDR3 DNA sequence: TGTGCCAGCAGTCGGACAGGGAGGACCACTGAAGCTTTCTTT. The chain combines TRBV28 with TRBJ1-1; TRBD1 agrees at 8 bases. The V gene end was trimmed by 5 bases and the J gene end by 4 bases; junction bases not matched to a gene: 6. Looked up from germline, CDR1 is MDHEN and CDR2 is SYDVKM. The CDR3 runs 14 residues.

The chain has TRBV19 and TRBJ2-3; tentatively, D is TRBD2 (5 bases). CDR1 LNHDA and CDR2 SQIVND come from the germline V gene (reference sequence). The V and J ends lost 4 bases and 3 bases respectively, with 14 bases between them. The CDR3 covers 15 residues. CDR3 residues: CASSRGDNPTDTQYF. CDR3 coding DNA: TGTGCCAGTAGTAGGGGAGACAATCCTACAGATACGCAGTATTTT.

The J gene is TRBJ2-3, the V gene TRBV5-4, with TRBD2 matching over 12 bases. The CDR3 is 19 residues long. Germline V CDR1 and CDR2: SGHNT, YYREEE (reference sequence). J gave up 1 base and V 4 bases, and 13 bases lay outside the gene matches. CDR3 in DNA: TGTGCCAGCAGCCCGGGGCCGCTAGCGGGGGGGGTAGGCACAGATACGCAGTATTTT. Translating gives CASSPGPLAGGVGTDTQYF.

The rearrangement uses TRBV6-4 and TRBJ1-5; TRBD1 matches 11 bases. The CDR3 is 16 residues long. The ends lost 4 bases at V and 2 bases at J; junction bases unmatched: 4. Germline V gene lookup returns CDR1 MRHNA and CDR2 SNTAGT. CDR3: CASSGWDRGGNQPQHF. In DNA form, the CDR3 reads TGTGCCAGCAGTGGCTGGGACAGGGGGGGCAATCAGCCCCAGCATTTT.

The chain couples TRBV2 to TRBJ2-5; possible D gene TRBD1, 6 bases. Trimming shortened V by 7 bases and J by 5 bases, and 17 bases separated the two germline ends. The CDR3 has 14 amino acids. The germline CDR1 and CDR2 sequences are SNHLY and FYNNEI. CDR3 coding DNA: TGTGCCAGCACCAAAGGGACACTTGATGAGACCCAGTACTTC. Protein product: CASTKGTLDETQYF. The variable domain in full, with the rest retrieved from reference TRBV2 and TRBJ2-5, is EPEVTQTPSHQVTQMGQEVILRCVPISNHLYFYWYRQILGQKVEFLVSFYNNEISEKSEIFDDQFSVERPDGSNFTLKIRSTKLEDSAMYFCASTKGTLDETQYFGPGTRLLVL.

J is TRBJ1-5 and V is TRBV6-2 or TRBV6-3; D possibly corresponds to TRBD1 (6 bases). The CDR3 spans 15 residues. CDR1 and CDR2 from the germline V gene are MNHEY and SVGEGT. V lost 5 bases and J lost 2, with 13 bases in between. CDR3 DNA sequence: TGTGCCAGCAGTCCACAGGGTGAGGGCAATCAGCCCCAGCATTTT. This gives the protein CASSPQGEGNQPQHF.

The V and J genes are TRBV18 and TRBJ2-7, with 8 bases aligning to TRBD2. In germline, CDR1 is KGHSH, CDR2 LQKENI. The CDR3 totals 16 residues. Trimming cost V 1 base and J 4 bases; bases outside gene matches: 9. The CDR3 protein is CASSPLAGGRPYEQYF. The CDR3 DNA reads as TGTGCCAGCTCACCACTGGCGGGGGGCCGACCTTACGAGCAGTACTTC.

V is TRBV7-9 and J is TRBJ2-1; 8 bases align to TRBD2. J gave up 5 bases and V 3 bases, and 0 bases lay outside the gene matches. This CDR3 is 13 amino acids long. The germline CDR1 and CDR2 sequences are SEHNR and FQNEAQ (reference sequence). This chain's CDR3 is CASSFSGDNEQFF. In nucleotides, the CDR3 is TGTGCCAGCAGCTTTAGCGGGGACAATGAGCAGTTCTTC. Combining the CDR3 with reference TRBV7-9 and TRBJ2-1 gives the whole variable domain DTGVSQNPRHKITKRGQNVTFRCDPISEHNRLYWYRQTLGQGPEFLTYFQNEAQLEKSRLLSDRFSAERPKGSFSTLEIQRTEQGDSAMYLCASSFSGDNEQFFGPGTRLTVL.

This clone has just one count. The chain links TRBV6-5 to TRBJ1-2; 9 nucleotides align to TRBD1. The CDR3 consists of 15 residues. Germline CDR1 reads MNHEY; CDR2 reads SVGAGI. V was pared by 5 bases and J by 2 bases, with 6 bases of the junction left unmatched. The CDR3 spells CASSIGQGRNYGYTF. CDR3 DNA sequence: TGTGCCAGCAGTATCGGACAGGGGAGGAACTATGGCTACACCTTC.